This T cell receptor beta chain originates from a study of cytotoxic CD8 clonotypes in ibrutinib-treated CLL (dated by TCRdb to about 2021). Background for the entire study: The cohort was composed of about 10 relapsed/refractory and roughly 16 treatment-naive patients; IGHV unmutated status was identified in some 17 patients. Longitudinal samples were obtainable from about 30% of the roughly 90 participants in the trial. Cryopreserved peripheral blood mononuclear cells were collected at three points: before therapy, at response, and at either sustained remission or disease progression. Partial responses were observed in about 25 patients and complete responses in 2; after a median follow-up of around 64 months, remission was maintained in approximately 14 patients and progression was observed in approximately 12. An average of about 250,000 productive templates and tens of thousands of productive rearrangements was obtained per sample. The response samples were drawn at a median of approximately 12 months into treatment, with a range of about 6 to 36 months. Every remission and progressive disease sample was obtained while ibrutinib was still being received by the patients.

What the study reported, not specific to this receptor: Sampling times were not matched between patients in sustained remission and patients whose disease was progressing, and lymph node repertoires were not examined. Clonality increased at ibrutinib response, stayed stable in sustained remission, and fell back toward baseline at progression. Public clonotypes were rare and either shrank or stayed stable during treatment, and the rise in clonality at ibrutinib response reflected expansion of private clonotypes. Baseline clonality exceeded that of age-matched healthy donors and correlated strongly with circulating CD8+ T-cell counts.

With regard to this clone: The antigen this receptor binds is unknown. There are no base qualities to consult, and no much larger clone falls within one base.

The sample's time point label, in plain terms: 24 months on ibrutinib. Approximately 2 micrograms of genomic DNA were extracted from cryopreserved PBMCs for TCR beta library preparation. Longitudinal blood samples from CLL patients receiving ibrutinib monotherapy were subjected to high-throughput TCR beta sequencing. Patients were enrolled in a phase 2 open-label single-center ibrutinib monotherapy trial. Trimming at the junction amounts to 3 bases on V and 3 bases on J, and the germline ends lie 12 bases apart. Including the terminal cysteine and phenylalanine, the CDR3 comprises 13 residues. The read is trimmed to its CDR3 DNA, 39 bases read in frame from base 1. For CDR1 and CDR2, the germline V gene lists SQVTM and ANQGSEA. The goal of deep resolution MiSeq sequencing was a depth between 1 in 1 million and 1 in 200,000 T cells, and coverage averaged 10x per clonotype. The immunoSEQ hsTCRB Kit was used to generate TCR beta libraries. The published analysis was carried out like this. The data were analyzed with ImmunoSEQ Analyzer and ImmunoSEQ Data Assistant, and V, D and J gene assignments followed IMGT definitions. Clonality, which ranges from 0 to 1, was calculated by subtracting the normalized Shannon entropy of productive rearrangement frequencies from one. Only overrepresented clonotypes making up at least 0.05% of the repertoire of each patient were included in the public clonotype analysis. About a dozen repertoires from age-matched healthy donors, obtained from immuneACCESS, served as clonality controls. TCRdb limited this immuneACCESS table to in-frame rearrangements with V and J called. A share of clones is missing; checked studies link under half to unresolved V genes, and the rest is unexplained. V, J and clone size derive from that table, while D and trimming were established from the DNA sequence. The sample records approximately 210,000 clones, around 72% of which are singletons. Of the sample, around 15% is held by the ten largest clones.

The TCR sequence derives from a human donor with chronic lymphocytic leukemia. Sample: PBMCs, taken after 24 months of ibrutinib treatment. The receptor chain draws on TRBV29-1 and TRBJ2-7; TRBD2 is a weak D gene call, 6 bases matching. The CDR3 corresponds to CSVEGSGHYEQYF. The DNA reads as follows: TGCAGCGTTGAGGGTAGCGGCCACTACGAGCAGTACTTC.